The 13 T cell receptor beta chains below come from one sample, sequenced in a study of CD4+ T cells in melanoma. TCRdb keeps only in-frame clones here, not all; method: immunoSEQ multiplex PCR. The sample holds about 140,000 clones; about nine tenths are singletons and the top ten take about 1.5%. The receptor source for this set is a human donor with melanoma.

The chain carries TRBV19 and TRBJ1-5; D remains ambiguous. The V gene lost 4 bases and the J gene lost 4 bases, with 11 bases spanning the gap. This CDR3 is 14 amino acids long. Germline V gene lookup returns CDR1 LNHDA and CDR2 SQIVND (reference sequence). This CDR3 is CASSKGLGNQPQHF. In DNA, the CDR3 is TGTGCCAGTAGTAAAGGCCTTGGAAATCAGCCCCAGCATTTT.

The rearrangement uses TRBV6-6 and TRBJ2-7; 9 bases line up with TRBD1. The V segment lost 2 bases and the J segment 13 bases; nucleotides outside the gene matches: 12. CDR1 and CDR2 from the germline V gene are MNHNY and SVGAGI (reference sequence). The length of the CDR3 is 14 residues. The CDR3 nucleotides are TGTGCCAGCAGTTACCAATCCCGGGACAGGGACTGCTACTTC. Amino acids: CASSYQSRDRDCYF.

V gene TRBV30 combines with J gene TRBJ2-7; TRBD2 aligns across 7 bases. The CDR3 is 14 amino acids. The trim removed 1 base at V and 9 bases at J, leaving 12 bases unmatched. Per the germline V gene, CDR1 is GTSNPN and CDR2 is SVGIG (reference sequence). The CDR3 coding sequence is TGTGCCTGGAGTGGGCGGACCTCGGGAGGTGGGCAGTACTTC. Translation gives CAWSGRTSGGGQYF.

The chain recombines TRBV9 with TRBJ1-6; 7 nucleotides line up with TRBD1. The CDR3 runs 15 residues. Germline CDR1 SGDLS, CDR2 YYNGEE. The V and J ends lost 4 bases and 7 bases, in that order; junction bases with no gene match: 8. This CDR3 reads CASSTNRGGNSPLHF. CDR3 nucleotides: TGTGCCAGCAGCACTAACAGGGGAGGGAATTCACCCCTCCACTTT.

V is TRBV5-8 and J is TRBJ1-5, with 8 nucleotides matching TRBD1. The germline gives CDR1 SGHTS, CDR2 YDEGEE. The CDR3 has 14 amino acids. V was clipped by 4 bases and J by 6 bases; unmatched bases: 6. CDR3 DNA: TGTGCCAGCAGCAAACAGGGGGTCGGTCAGCCCCAGCATTTT. Its translation: CASSKQGVGQPQHF. The complete variable domain, with remaining parts taken from reference TRBV5-8 and TRBJ1-5, reads EAGVTQSPTHLIKTRGQQATLRCSPISGHTSVYWYQQALGLGLQFLLWYDEGEERNRGNFPPRFSGRQFPNYSSELNVNALELEDSALYLCASSKQGVGQPQHFGDGTRLSIL.

V usage is TRBV7-7 and J usage is TRBJ2-5, with 7 bases fitting TRBD2. This CDR3 is built from 16 residues. Germline CDR1 is SSHAT and CDR2 is FNYEAQ (reference sequence). The V segment lost 3 bases and the J segment 0 bases; nucleotides outside the gene matches: 7. The CDR3 DNA reads TGTGCCAGCAGCTTGTACGGGGGAGGGTACCAAGAGACCCAGTACTTC. Its translation is CASSLYGGGYQETQYF.

This sequence joins TRBV6-5 and TRBJ1-1; 7 nucleotides align to TRBD1. The CDR3 extends over 15 amino acids. After removal of 0 bases from V and 1 base from J, the junction contained 2 bases not matched to a gene. Per the germline V gene, CDR1 is MNHEY and CDR2 is SVGAGI. The CDR3 here is CASSYSRQGNTEAFF. The CDR3 DNA follows: TGTGCCAGCAGTTACTCTAGACAGGGGAACACTGAAGCTTTCTTT.

The CDR3 DNA sequence: TGTGCCAGCAGGCCTGAGGACAGGGCCTATGGCTACACCTTC. This gives the protein CASRPEDRAYGYTF. The J gene is TRBJ1-2, the V gene TRBV11-2, with TRBD1 identical over 8 bases. In germline, CDR1 is SGHAT, CDR2 FQNNGV. The ends lost 6 bases at V and 4 bases at J; junction bases unmatched: 7. CDR3 length: 14 residues.

The chain recombines TRBV9 with TRBJ2-1; TRBD2 aligns across 10 bases. This CDR3 has 16 amino acids. Germline CDR1 SGDLS, CDR2 YYNGEE. With V trimmed by 5 bases and J by 4 bases, 9 bases remained unmatched. CDR3 region: CASSSTGTSVYNEQFF. The CDR3 DNA reads as TGTGCCAGCAGTTCCACCGGGACTAGCGTTTACAATGAGCAGTTCTTC. The full variable domain, in which reference TRBV9 and TRBJ2-1 provide the parts outside the CDR3, is DSGVTQTPKHLITATGQRVTLRCSPRSGDLSVYWYQQSLDQGLQFLIQYYNGEERAKGNILERFSAQQFPDLHSELNLSSLELGDSALYFCASSSTGTSVYNEQFFGPGTRLTVL.

This clone was seen only a few times. V gene TRBV4-2 combines with J gene TRBJ2-3, with D maybe TRBD1 (5 bases). The germline V gene has CDR1 LGHNA and CDR2 YNFKEQ. Deletions cut 1 base from V and 5 bases from J, with 13 bases between. The CDR3 totals 15 residues. The CDR3 DNA is TGTGCCAGCAGCCAAGTGGCAAGGGGCGGAGATACGCAGTATTTT. Its translation: CASSQVARGGDTQYF.

The V and J genes are TRBV30 and TRBJ2-3; no reliable D call. The germline V gene encodes CDR1 GTSNPN and CDR2 SVGIG (reference sequence). CDR3 size: 11 residues. Trimming took 1 base from V and 5 from J, leaving 4 bases between them. CDR3 loop: CAWSAGDTQYF. The CDR3 DNA is TGTGCCTGGAGTGCAGGAGATACGCAGTATTTT.

V and J are TRBV7-9 and TRBJ2-5; 11 nucleotides match TRBD2. The ends lost 4 bases at V and 5 bases at J; junction bases unmatched: 9. The CDR3 length is 16 residues. Germline V gene sequence: CDR1 SEHNR, CDR2 FQNEAQ (reference sequence). The CDR3 DNA follows: TGTGCCAGCAGCTCCCACCTACTAGCGGGGGTCGAGACCCAGTACTTC. Encoded protein: CASSSHLLAGVETQYF.

The chain combines TRBV2 with TRBJ1-6; D not certain. The length of the CDR3 is 12 residues. V lost 6 bases and J 6 bases, leaving 6 bases between the germline ends. CDR1 is SNHLY, CDR2 FYNNEI, per germline. CDR3 sequence: CASRRTNSPLHF. The CDR3 DNA reads TGTGCCAGCAGGAGGACTAATTCACCCCTCCACTTT.